Below are 27 T cell receptor beta chains sequenced from a single sample in a study of blood T cell repertoires in COVID-19. Sequencing was performed with immunoSEQ multiplex PCR; in TCRdb, only in-frame clones are kept and a portion is missing. This table holds hundreds of thousands of clones, approximately 81% found once. The sample was peripheral blood. The source of these receptors is a man aged 40-49 years with acute or convalescent COVID-19.

This chain joins TRBV5-1 and TRBJ1-1; 11 bases align to TRBD1. Germline lookup yields CDR1 SGHRS and CDR2 YFSETQ. There are 16 residues in the CDR3. With 3 bases clipped from V and 5 bases from J, the junction kept 9 bases outside the gene matches. The CDR3 nucleotides are TGCGCCAGCAGCTGGCGGACAGGGGGCGTCAGGACTGAAGCTTTCTTT. Translation: CASSWRTGGVRTEAFF.

This chain links TRBV18 with TRBJ1-4, with D perhaps TRBD1 (5 bases). This CDR3 is built from 14 residues. CDR1 is KGHSH, CDR2 LQKENI, per germline. V lost 2 bases and J lost 6, with 10 bases in between. The CDR3 loop is CASSPEWGDEKLFF. DNA of the CDR3: TGTGCCAGCTCACCAGAATGGGGGGATGAAAAACTGTTTTTT.

This chain connects TRBV2 to TRBJ1-1; D is uncertain. V gave up 0 bases and J gave up 1 base, with 9 bases separating them. The length of the CDR3 is 15 residues. CDR1 and CDR2 from the germline V gene are SNHLY and FYNNEI. DNA for the CDR3: TGTGCCAGCAGTGAAGCGCAGGCTACGAACACTGAAGCTTTCTTT. This sequence encodes CASSEAQATNTEAFF.

The chain has TRBV6-5 and TRBJ2-7, with TRBD1 as a possible D gene (6 bases). Trimming pared 6 bases from V and 2 bases from J, leaving 11 bases between. The CDR3 loop spans 13 amino acids. Germline V gene lookup returns CDR1 MNHEY and CDR2 SVGAGI. CDR3 protein: CASRETGPYEQYF. CDR3 in DNA: TGTGCCAGCAGGGAGACAGGTCCCTACGAGCAGTACTTC.

The V gene is TRBV6-5, the J gene TRBJ1-4, with D perhaps matching TRBD1 (6 bases). Trimming left V 0 bases short and J 7 bases short, with 15 bases between. Germline lookup yields CDR1 MNHEY and CDR2 SVGAGI. This CDR3 is 16 amino acids long. The CDR3 DNA sequence: TGTGCCAGCAGTTACTCGTTTAGTGGGGGCGGTGAAAAACTGTTTTTT. Amino acids: CASSYSFSGGGEKLFF.

The rearrangement uses TRBV2 and TRBJ1-4; D call uncertain. The germline CDR1 and CDR2 sequences are SNHLY and FYNNEI. V shed 5 bases and J shed 6 bases, with 7 bases lying between them. The CDR3 extends over 12 amino acids. CDR3 in DNA: TGTGCCAGCAGTCGACTAGATGAAAAACTGTTTTTT. Protein sequence: CASSRLDEKLFF.

The chain is built from TRBV11-2 and TRBJ2-4; TRBD1 matches at 8 bases. The CDR3 extends over 16 amino acids. Losses at the gene ends were 5 bases for V and 4 bases for J; bases not matched to a gene: 10. Germline V gene data show CDR1 as SGHAT and CDR2 as FQNNGV. CDR3: CASSPGTGQGKNIQYF. The CDR3 nucleotides read TGTGCCAGCAGCCCAGGGACAGGTCAAGGTAAAAACATTCAGTACTTC. Using reference TRBV11-2 and TRBJ2-4 for the parts outside the CDR3, the full variable domain is EAGVAQSPRYKIIEKRQSVAFWCNPISGHATLYWYQQILGQGPKLLIQFQNNGVVDDSQLPKDRFSAERLKGVDSTLKIQPAKLEDSAVYLCASSPGTGQGKNIQYFGAGTRLSVL.

The V and J genes are TRBV11-3 and TRBJ2-1, with D possibly being TRBD1 (6 bases). The germline V and J ends were trimmed by 4 bases and 4 bases, with 17 bases remaining between them. This CDR3 comprises 16 residues. CDR1 and CDR2 (germline): SGHNT, YENEEA. The CDR3 DNA follows: TGTGCCAGCAGCTCAGGGGTCACCTCTTCTTACAATGAGCAGTTCTTC. Its translation is CASSSGVTSSYNEQFF.

The chain combines TRBV6-5 with TRBJ2-1; the D gene is possibly TRBD2 (5 bases). CDR3 length: 15 residues. Between the trimmed V and J ends, which lost 7 bases and 1 base, there was a span of 14 bases. The germline CDR1 and CDR2 sequences are MNHEY and SVGAGI. In DNA, the CDR3 is TGTGCCAGCATAGAGGGCAGAGTTTCCTACAATGAGCAGTTCTTC. Encoded protein: CASIEGRVSYNEQFF.

The chain recombines TRBV5-1 with TRBJ2-2; tentative D call: TRBD1 (6 bases). The CDR3 extends over 14 amino acids. The V end was cut by 4 bases, the J end by 1 base, with 8 bases between. The germline V gene has CDR1 SGHRS and CDR2 YFSETQ. Written as DNA, the CDR3 is TGCGCCAGCAGCACGGACAGGAACACCGGGGAGCTGTTTTTT. Translation gives CASSTDRNTGELFF.

V gene TRBV19 combines with J gene TRBJ2-7; TRBD2 might be the D (6 bases). Between the trimmed V and J ends, which lost 1 base and 5 bases, there was a span of 15 bases. This CDR3 is built from 15 residues. The V gene's germline CDR1 is LNHDA and CDR2 SQIVND (reference sequence). The CDR3 DNA reads as TGTGCCAGTAGTATAGGTCTAGCGAAACTCCACGAGCAGTACTTC. Residues: CASSIGLAKLHEQYF.

The chain employs TRBV4-3 and TRBJ1-1; possibly TRBD1 for D (5 bases). Germline CDR1 is LGHNA and CDR2 is YSLEER. Trimming stripped 0 bases from V and 3 bases from J, with 17 bases between. CDR3 length: 17 residues. DNA of the CDR3: TGCGCCAGCAGCCAAGATCTGGGGTCTCGGGGGTACACTGAAGCTTTCTTT. It encodes CASSQDLGSRGYTEAFF.

The CDR3 loop reads CASSPSYNTEAFF. The CDR3 bases are TGTGCCAGCAGCCCCTCCTATAACACTGAAGCTTTCTTT. J is TRBJ1-1 and V is TRBV3-1 (or the pseudogene TRBV3-2); D is uncertain. Per the germline V gene, CDR1 is LGHDT and CDR2 is YNNKEL (reference sequence). The ends were cut back, 4 bases at V and 2 bases at J, with 8 bases in the middle. This CDR3 has 13 amino acids.

The chain employs TRBV2 and TRBJ1-6; weak D call: TRBD1 (6 bases). With 6 bases removed from V and 6 bases from J, the gap between germline ends came to 12 bases. The V gene's germline CDR1 is SNHLY and CDR2 FYNNEI. This CDR3 is built from 14 residues. This CDR3 is CASREDSPNSPLHF. The CDR3 nucleotides read TGTGCCAGCAGGGAGGACAGCCCTAATTCACCCCTCCACTTT.

This clone was detected only once. This chain uses TRBV5-1 with TRBJ2-3; 8 nucleotides line up with TRBD2. The CDR3 is 16 residues long. The germline CDR1 and CDR2 sequences are SGHRS and YFSETQ. Trimming cost V 0 bases and J 6 bases; bases outside gene matches: 9. The CDR3 bases are TGCGCCAGCAGCTTGGGCCAGCGGGGGCCCGGGGATACGCAGTATTTT. Translated, it gives CASSLGQRGPGDTQYF. The full variable domain, with the rest looked up from reference TRBV5-1 and TRBJ2-3, is KAGVTQTPRYLIKTRGQQVTLSCSPISGHRSVSWYQQTPGQGLQFLFEYFSETQRNKGNFPGRFSGRQFSNSRSEMNVSTLELGDSALYLCASSLGQRGPGDTQYFGPGTRLTVL.

The chain combines TRBV5-4 with TRBJ1-6; D ambiguous. Trimming removed 4 bases at V and 6 bases at J, with 17 bases between. CDR1 is SGHNT, CDR2 YYREEE, per germline (reference sequence). The CDR3 extends over 16 amino acids. For the CDR3, the DNA is TGTGCCAGCAGCCCGGGGAACGTGGCGGGTAATTCACCCCTCCACTTT. Protein sequence: CASSPGNVAGNSPLHF.

The gene calls are TRBV9 and TRBJ1-1; a possible D gene is TRBD1 (5 bases). V dropped 4 bases and J dropped 4 bases, with 14 bases sitting between them. The CDR3 covers 14 residues. Per the germline V gene, CDR1 is SGDLS and CDR2 is YYNGEE. The CDR3 bases are TGTGCCAGCAGCCTGAATCAGGGAAGCACTGAAGCTTTCTTT. Its protein is CASSLNQGSTEAFF. Together with reference TRBV9 and TRBJ1-1, the CDR3 gives the full variable domain: DSGVTQTPKHLITATGQRVTLRCSPRSGDLSVYWYQQSLDQGLQFLIQYYNGEERAKGNILERFSAQQFPDLHSELNLSSLELGDSALYFCASSLNQGSTEAFFGQGTRLTVV.

The chain links TRBV10-2 to TRBJ2-7; D call uncertain. The CDR3 runs to 15 residues. CDR1 and CDR2 (germline): WSHSY, SAAADI. V was trimmed by 3 bases and J by 1 base, leaving 13 bases between them. The CDR3 nucleotides read TGCGCCAGCAGTGATTACCCCCGAACTTCCTACGAGCAGTACTTC. This sequence encodes CASSDYPRTSYEQYF.

J is TRBJ1-5 and V is TRBV5-6; 7 bases align to TRBD1. V gave up 3 bases and J gave up 0 bases; unmatched junction bases: 3. The CDR3 has 15 residues. Germline CDR1 reads SGHDT; CDR2 reads YYEEEE. The CDR3 loop is CASSSGQNSNQPQHF. CDR3 sequence (DNA): TGTGCCAGCAGCTCGGGACAGAATAGCAATCAGCCCCAGCATTTT.

This chain connects TRBV5-8 to TRBJ1-2; D is unclear. Trimming shortened V by 0 bases and J by 0 bases, and 6 bases separated the two germline ends. This CDR3 is 14 amino acids long. Germline V gene lookup returns CDR1 SGHTS and CDR2 YDEGEE. The CDR3 sequence: CASSLGASNYGYTF. DNA of the CDR3: TGTGCCAGCAGCTTGGGGGCGTCTAACTATGGCTACACCTTC.

This rearrangement joins TRBV5-1 to TRBJ2-7; 9 bases are shared with TRBD1. CDR1 is SGHRS and CDR2 is YFSETQ in the germline V gene. The CDR3 runs 14 residues. Unmatched junction bases numbered 4, after V lost 4 bases and J lost 2 bases. This CDR3 is CASSPGQGPYEQYF. In DNA, the CDR3 is TGCGCCAGCAGCCCGGGACAGGGTCCCTACGAGCAGTACTTC.

This clone was observed a few times. The V call is TRBV6-5, the J call TRBJ1-5; 9 positions match TRBD1. Germline assignment: CDR1 MNHEY and CDR2 SVGAGI. Trimming removed 5 bases from V and 7 bases from J; junction bases left unmatched: 9. This CDR3 comprises 15 residues. The CDR3: CASSQTGGAWQPQHF. The CDR3 nucleotides read TGTGCCAGCAGTCAAACAGGGGGCGCGTGGCAGCCCCAGCATTTT.

The V gene is TRBV3-1 (or the pseudogene TRBV3-2), the J gene TRBJ2-3; perhaps TRBD2 as D (6 bases). Trimming removed 0 bases from V and 6 bases from J, with 10 bases in between. The CDR3 has 14 residues. Looked up from germline, CDR1 is LGHDT and CDR2 is YNNKEL (reference sequence). The CDR3 loop reads CASSQDTSSDTQYF. The CDR3 region has the DNA TGTGCCAGCAGCCAAGATACTAGCTCGGATACGCAGTATTTT.

The J gene is TRBJ1-5, the V gene TRBV5-1; TRBD1 might be the D (5 bases). CDR3 length: 15 residues. The V gene's germline CDR1 is SGHRS and CDR2 YFSETQ. V was clipped by 1 base and J by 3 bases, with 11 bases between them. The CDR3 sequence is CASSLFGGVNQPQHF. DNA for the CDR3: TGCGCCAGCAGCTTGTTCGGGGGGGTCAATCAGCCCCAGCATTTT.

The sample holds a few counts of this clone. The rearrangement uses TRBV28 and TRBJ2-1; 11 nucleotides line up with TRBD1. Germline V gene sequence: CDR1 MDHEN, CDR2 SYDVKM. The CDR3 is 14 residues long. V gave up 7 bases and J gave up 8 bases; unmatched junction bases: 7. This CDR3 reads CASTLDRGRDEQFF. The CDR3 nucleotides read TGTGCCAGCACCCTGGACAGGGGGCGGGATGAGCAGTTCTTC.

V is TRBV6-5 and J is TRBJ2-5; possible D gene TRBD2, 6 bases. The germline V gene encodes CDR1 MNHEY and CDR2 SVGAGI. The length of the CDR3 is 13 residues. Between the trimmed V and J ends, which lost 5 bases and 2 bases, there was a span of 9 bases. CDR3 residues: CASSRDSQETQYF. As DNA, the CDR3 is TGTGCCAGCAGTAGGGACTCTCAAGAGACCCAGTACTTC.

The chain couples TRBV18 to TRBJ2-2; D ambiguous. The CDR3 has 14 residues. From germline, CDR1 is KGHSH and CDR2 LQKENI. Trimming took 3 bases from V and 2 from J, leaving 7 bases between them. The CDR3 bases are TGTGCCAGCTCACCCCCCTATAACACCGGGGAGCTGTTTTTT. This sequence encodes CASSPPYNTGELFF. The full variable domain, with the rest looked up from reference TRBV18 and TRBJ2-2, is NAGVMQNPRHLVRRRGQEARLRCSPMKGHSHVYWYRQLPEEGLKFMVYLQKENIIDESGMPKERFSAEFPKEGPSILRIQQVVRGDSAAYFCASSPPYNTGELFFGEGSRLTVL.